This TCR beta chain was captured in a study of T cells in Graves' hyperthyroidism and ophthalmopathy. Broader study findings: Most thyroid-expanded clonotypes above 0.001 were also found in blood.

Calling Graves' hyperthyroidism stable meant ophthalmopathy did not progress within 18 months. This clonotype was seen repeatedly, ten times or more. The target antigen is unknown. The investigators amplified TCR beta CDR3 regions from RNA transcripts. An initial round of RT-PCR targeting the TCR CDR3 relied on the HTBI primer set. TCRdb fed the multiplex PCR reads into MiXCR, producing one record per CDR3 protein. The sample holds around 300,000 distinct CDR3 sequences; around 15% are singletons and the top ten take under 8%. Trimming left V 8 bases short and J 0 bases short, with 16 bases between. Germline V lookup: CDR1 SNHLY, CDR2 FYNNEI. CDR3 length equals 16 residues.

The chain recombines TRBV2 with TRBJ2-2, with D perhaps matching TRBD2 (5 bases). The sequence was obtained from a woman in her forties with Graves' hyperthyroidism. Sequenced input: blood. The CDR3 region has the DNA TGTGCCAGCTCCTCGAACGGGATTCCGAACACCGGGGAGCTGTTTTTT. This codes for CASSSNGIPNTGELFF.